This TCR beta chain comes out of a study of T cell changes during pregnancy in multiple sclerosis. Data came from immunoSEQ multiplex PCR; TCRdb stores just in-frame clones and leaves some out. The repertoire includes 39,000 or so clones, 75% to 95% of them detected once, and 9.5% to 13% sits in the top ten. J lost 4 bases, V lost 2 bases, and 16 bases had no gene match. This CDR3 has 18 amino acids. CDR1 is MDHEN and CDR2 is SYDVKM in the germline V gene. This material consisted of CD8+ T cells from peripheral blood mononuclear cells, taken after pregnancy. V is TRBV28 and J is TRBJ1-2; 7 bases align to TRBD1. The TCR comes from a female donor with multiple sclerosis, enrolled in a pregnancy study. Here the CDR3 reads CASSLPKRTGASGYGYTF. In nucleotides, the CDR3 is TGTGCCAGCAGTTTACCCAAAAGGACAGGAGCGAGCGGCTATGGCTACACCTTC.